These T cell receptor beta chains were read from a single sample in a study of shared clonotypes between healthy human individuals. Sequencing was performed with immunoSEQ multiplex PCR; in TCRdb, only in-frame clones are kept and a portion is missing. The sample contains around 1,900,000 clones, just over 90% of which appear only once. Sequenced material: naive CD8+ T cells from PBMCs. The receptors stem from a young man in good health. Some clones in this sample may be carry-over from other donors' samples. Both conserved end residues are part of each CDR3.

V: TRBV7-3
CDR3: CASSPTGGREQYF

V: TRBV5-4
CDR3: CASSAVAGLDYGYTF

V: TRBV27
CDR3: CASSFQGAIAGELFF

V: TRBV5-1
CDR3: CASSSMEPGQTYEQYF

V: TRBV7-3
CDR3: CASSLNGGETRETQYF

V: TRBV4-1
CDR3: CASSQDQGGGNQPQHF

V: TRBV15
CDR3: CATSPAGTANYGYTF

V: TRBV2
CDR3: CASRPRTGAYYEQYF

V: TRBV4-2
CDR3: CASGGARGSNQPQHF

V: TRBV4-3
CDR3: CASSHRQGWGTEAFF

V: TRBV7-8
CDR3: CASSAQGNYGYTF

V: TRBV7-9
CDR3: CASSRPAQSYEQYF

V: TRBV28
CDR3: CASRIRDLTDTQYF

V: TRBV27
CDR3: CASSSGRAYEQYF

V: TRBV27
CDR3: CASSLYGHEQYF

V: TRBV29-1
CDR3: CSVEAAQGAAEAFF

V: TRBV28
CDR3: CASTLQGYTEAFF

V: TRBV7-7
CDR3: CASSPSPGNSETQYF

V: TRBV7-9
CDR3: CASSWAGKNTGELFF

V: TRBV9
CDR3: CASSAVAGGAYEQYF

V: TRBV19
CDR3: CASIGDRRTQYF

V: TRBV19
CDR3: CASSFPLGQLNQPQHF

V: TRBV7-8
CDR3: CASSLSQGLAGDEQYF

V: TRBV7-9
CDR3: CASSLGSSFEQFF

V: TRBV9
CDR3: CASSVQGLKIEKLFF

V: TRBV7-9
CDR3: CASSPRGYEQYF

V: TRBV18
CDR3: CASSPDRATNYGYTF

V: TRBV28
CDR3: CATWGGETQYF